Each of the 18 T cell receptor beta chains below was sequenced from the same sample in a study of shared T cell receptors in the human thymus. The repertoire was sequenced with immunoSEQ multiplex PCR; TCRdb's copy has only in-frame clones and lacks some. The sample records some 700,000 clones, 75% to 90% being singletons. This same sample was also taken into another study, of human thymus T cells.

The sample was thymocytes. These receptors were obtained from a girl under three years old with a congenital heart defect.

This rearrangement joins TRBV29-1 to TRBJ1-1, with no clear D. V lost 5 bases and J 1 base, leaving 14 bases between the germline ends. There are 14 residues in the CDR3. Germline V gives CDR1 SQVTM, CDR2 ANQGSEA. This CDR3 reads CSVKTRQANTEAFF. The CDR3 coding sequence is TGCAGCGTTAAAACTCGACAAGCGAACACTGAAGCTTTCTTT.

The J gene is TRBJ1-1, the V gene TRBV29-1; D might be TRBD1 (5 bases). This CDR3 is built from 16 residues. The V end was cut by 5 bases, the J end by 0 bases, with 19 bases between. CDR1 is SQVTM and CDR2 is ANQGSEA in the germline V gene. CDR3 sequence: CSVYPDLAGMNTEAFF. In DNA form, the CDR3 reads TGCAGCGTTTACCCTGATCTCGCAGGGATGAACACTGAAGCTTTCTTT.

The chain has TRBV27 and TRBJ1-6; no definite D call. Germline CDR1 is MNHEY and CDR2 is SMNVEV (reference sequence). V was clipped by 2 bases and J by 10 bases, with 18 bases between them. The CDR3 totals 16 residues. This CDR3 reads CASSLMVGEKWSPLHF. CDR3 DNA: TGTGCCAGCAGTTTAATGGTCGGGGAGAAGTGGTCACCCCTCCACTTT.

This clone was seen more than once but under ten times. The rearrangement links TRBV5-1 to TRBJ2-2, with 9 bases lining up with TRBD2. CDR1 is SGHRS, CDR2 YFSETQ, per germline. J was trimmed by 3 bases and V by 4 bases; bases with no gene match: 4. The CDR3 sequence is 15 residues long. The CDR3 coding sequence is TGCGCCAGCAGCCGTCTAGCGGGGTACACCGGGGAGCTGTTTTTT. It yields the protein CASSRLAGYTGELFF. Full variable domain (remainder filled in from reference TRBV5-1 and TRBJ2-2): KAGVTQTPRYLIKTRGQQVTLSCSPISGHRSVSWYQQTPGQGLQFLFEYFSETQRNKGNFPGRFSGRQFSNSRSEMNVSTLELGDSALYLCASSRLAGYTGELFFGEGSRLTVL.

The J gene is TRBJ2-4, the V gene TRBV6-5; TRBD1 aligns across 8 bases. The CDR3 sequence is 15 residues long. Germline V gene data show CDR1 as MNHEY and CDR2 as SVGAGI. V lost 6 bases and J lost 0; bases outside the gene matches: 4. The CDR3 loop is CASSVDREAKNIQYF. In DNA, the CDR3 is TGTGCCAGCAGCGTGGACAGGGAAGCCAAAAACATTCAGTACTTC.

This rearrangement joins TRBV10-3 to TRBJ1-2; D possibly corresponds to TRBD1 (5 bases). From germline, CDR1 is ENHRY and CDR2 SYGVKD. The V end lost 3 bases, the J end lost 1 base, and 9 bases lay between the germline ends. CDR3 length: 14 amino acids. The CDR3: CAISDGHHNYGYTF. CDR3 bases: TGTGCCATCAGTGATGGACACCATAACTATGGCTACACCTTC.

This clone was counted only a few times. V gene TRBV14 combines with J gene TRBJ1-1; no clear D. V shed 4 bases and J shed 6 bases, with 24 bases lying between them. Per the germline V gene, CDR1 is SGHDN and CDR2 is FVKESK. The CDR3 covers 17 residues. CDR3 bases: TGTGCCAGCAGCCCGAGAAAGGTATTGGTTTCGGGTTCTGAAGCTTTCTTT. Protein: CASSPRKVLVSGSEAFF.

The J gene is TRBJ2-1, the V gene TRBV25-1; maybe TRBD1 (5 bases). Germline V gives CDR1 MGHDK, CDR2 SYGVNS. The CDR3 loop spans 15 amino acids. V was pared by 3 bases and J by 5 bases, with 14 bases between. CDR3 sequence reads: CASSDRQILHNEQFF. For the CDR3, the DNA is TGTGCCAGCAGTGATCGACAGATCCTCCACAATGAGCAGTTCTTC.

The rearrangement links TRBV5-5 to TRBJ1-5; TRBD1 might be the D (5 bases). The CDR3 has 18 amino acids. The germline CDR1 and CDR2 sequences are SGHKS and YYEKEE (reference sequence). Trimming stripped 1 base from V and 0 bases from J, with 17 bases between. The CDR3: CASSLTGAGFYSNQPQHF. As DNA, the CDR3 is TGTGCCAGCAGCTTGACAGGAGCCGGTTTTTATAGCAATCAGCCCCAGCATTTT.

This clone was detected once. This chain links TRBV19 with TRBJ1-2, with TRBD1 as a possible D gene (6 bases). The CDR3 is made up of 14 amino acids. Germline-derived CDR1 and CDR2 are LNHDA and SQIVND (reference sequence). Trimming took off 5 bases at V and 4 bases at J, with 14 bases between the two ends. The CDR3 bases are TGTGCCAGTAGTGCTGGGGGCGGTATCTATGGCTACACCTTC. It translates to CASSAGGGIYGYTF.

V gene TRBV29-1 combines with J gene TRBJ1-2; 8 bases map to TRBD1. The length of the CDR3 is 14 residues. Germline trimming cut 1 base from V and 6 bases from J; bases unmatched to any gene: 7. The germline gives CDR1 SQVTM, CDR2 ANQGSEA. The CDR3 nucleotides read TGCAGCGTTGAAGTGGGACCAGGGGGCGATGGCTACACCTTC. It encodes CSVEVGPGGDGYTF.

The rearrangement uses TRBV28 and TRBJ2-3; no reliable D call. CDR3 length: 18 amino acids. V lost 5 bases and J 4 bases, leaving 25 bases between the germline ends. Germline values: CDR1 MDHEN, CDR2 SYDVKM. The CDR3, as DNA: TGTGCCAGCAGTACTAACGATACATTCAAAGTTCAAGCAGATACGCAGTATTTT. Translated: CASSTNDTFKVQADTQYF.

The V and J genes are TRBV12-5 and TRBJ2-7; D is uncertain. The ends were cut back, 4 bases at V and 3 bases at J, with 10 bases in the middle. The CDR3 consists of 13 residues. Germline V gives CDR1 LGHNT, CDR2 FRNRAP. In DNA form, the CDR3 reads TGTGCTAGTGGTTCCTTTCACGGCTACGAGCAGTACTTC. Translated, it gives CASGSFHGYEQYF.

In its sample, this clone was seen once. The J gene is TRBJ1-2, the V gene TRBV27, with TRBD1 identical over 9 bases. Germline CDR1 and CDR2: MNHEY and SMNVEV (reference sequence). V dropped 2 bases and J dropped 2; count of bases not matched to a gene: 6. This CDR3 contains 16 residues. The CDR3 spells CASSLKGQGVNYGYTF. In DNA, the CDR3 is TGTGCCAGCAGTTTAAAGGGACAGGGTGTAAACTATGGCTACACCTTC.

J is TRBJ1-2 and V is TRBV5-5; tentative D call: TRBD1 (5 bases). Trimming shortened V by 4 bases and J by 5 bases, and 15 bases separated the two germline ends. The CDR3 sequence is 14 residues long. Germline V gene lookup returns CDR1 SGHKS and CDR2 YYEKEE (reference sequence). The CDR3 DNA follows: TGTGCCAGCAGCCCTCCGGGGGTGGGATATGGCTACACCTTC. Its translation: CASSPPGVGYGYTF. The complete variable domain, with remaining parts taken from reference TRBV5-5 and TRBJ1-2, reads DAGVTQSPTHLIKTRGQQVTLRCSPISGHKSVSWYQQVLGQGPQFIFQYYEKEERGRGNFPDRFSARQFPNYSSELNVNALLLGDSALYLCASSPPGVGYGYTFGSGTRLTVV.

This rearrangement joins TRBV5-4 to TRBJ1-2; D is unclear. V dropped 4 bases and J dropped 5 bases, with 18 bases sitting between them. The CDR3 has 15 amino acids. The V gene's germline CDR1 is SGHNT and CDR2 YYREEE (reference sequence). In DNA, the CDR3 is TGTGCCAGCAGCGAATATTTCTCCTCGAGTTATGGCTACACCTTC. Encoded protein: CASSEYFSSSYGYTF.

The gene calls are TRBV6-1 and TRBJ1-6, with TRBD1 identical over 8 bases. Germline V lookup: CDR1 MNHNS, CDR2 SASEGT. The CDR3 sequence is 15 residues long. The V and J ends lost 5 bases and 8 bases, in that order; junction bases with no gene match: 8. The CDR3 coding sequence is TGTGCCAGCAGTCGACAGGGGAATTATCATTCACCCCTCCACTTT. Amino acids: CASSRQGNYHSPLHF.

The rearrangement uses TRBV5-4 and TRBJ1-2; D might be TRBD1 (5 bases). Germline CDR1 is SGHNT and CDR2 is YYREEE (reference sequence). This CDR3 has 15 amino acids. Trimming took 4 bases from V and 2 from J, leaving 15 bases between them. The CDR3 DNA is TGTGCCAGCAGCCGACACGGGGGTTGGAACTATGGCTACACCTTC. Amino acids: CASSRHGGWNYGYTF.